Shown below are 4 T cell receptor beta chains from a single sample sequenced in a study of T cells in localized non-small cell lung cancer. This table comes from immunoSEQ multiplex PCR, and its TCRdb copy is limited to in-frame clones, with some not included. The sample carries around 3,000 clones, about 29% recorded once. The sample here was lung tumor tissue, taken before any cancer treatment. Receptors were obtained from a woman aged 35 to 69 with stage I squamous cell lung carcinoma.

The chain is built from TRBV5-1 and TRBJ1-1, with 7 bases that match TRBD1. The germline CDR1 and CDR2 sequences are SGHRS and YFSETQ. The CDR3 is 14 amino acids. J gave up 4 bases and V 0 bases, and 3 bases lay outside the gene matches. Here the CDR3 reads CASSLEGTVTEAFF. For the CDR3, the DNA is TGCGCCAGCAGCTTGGAAGGGACAGTCACTGAAGCTTTCTTT.

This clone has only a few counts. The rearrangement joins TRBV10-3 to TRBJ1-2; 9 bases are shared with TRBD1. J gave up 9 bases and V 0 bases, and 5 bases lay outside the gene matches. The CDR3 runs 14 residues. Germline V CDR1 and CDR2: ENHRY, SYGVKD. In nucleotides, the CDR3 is TGTGCCATCAGTGAGTCGAGGGACAGGGATCGCTACACCTTC. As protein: CAISESRDRDRYTF.

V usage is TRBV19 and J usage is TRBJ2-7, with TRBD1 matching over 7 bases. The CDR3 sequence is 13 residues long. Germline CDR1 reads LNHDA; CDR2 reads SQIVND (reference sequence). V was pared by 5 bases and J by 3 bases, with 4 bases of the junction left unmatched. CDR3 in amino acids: CASSPGTVYEQYF. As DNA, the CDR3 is TGTGCCAGTAGTCCGGGGACAGTCTACGAGCAGTACTTC.

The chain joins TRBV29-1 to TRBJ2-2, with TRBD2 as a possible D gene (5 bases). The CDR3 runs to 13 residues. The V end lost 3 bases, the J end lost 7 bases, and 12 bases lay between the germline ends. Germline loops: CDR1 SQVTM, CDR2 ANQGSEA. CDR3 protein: CSVEGNGSGELFF. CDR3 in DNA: TGCAGCGTTGAGGGGAATGGGAGCGGGGAGCTGTTTTTT.